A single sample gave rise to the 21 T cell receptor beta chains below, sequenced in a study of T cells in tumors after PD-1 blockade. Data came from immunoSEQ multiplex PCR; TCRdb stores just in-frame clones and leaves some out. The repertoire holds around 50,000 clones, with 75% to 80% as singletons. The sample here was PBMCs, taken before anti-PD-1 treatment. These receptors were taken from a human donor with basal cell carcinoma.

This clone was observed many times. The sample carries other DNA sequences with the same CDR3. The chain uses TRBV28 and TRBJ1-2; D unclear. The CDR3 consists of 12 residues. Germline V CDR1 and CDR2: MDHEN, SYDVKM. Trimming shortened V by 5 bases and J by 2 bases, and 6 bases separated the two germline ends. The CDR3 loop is CASSLINYGYTF. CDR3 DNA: TGTGCCAGCAGTCTTATCAACTATGGCTACACCTTC.

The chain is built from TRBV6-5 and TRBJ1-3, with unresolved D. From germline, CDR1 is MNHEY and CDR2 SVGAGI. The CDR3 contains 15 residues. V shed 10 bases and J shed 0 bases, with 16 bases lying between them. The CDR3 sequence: CATRRTEASGNTIYF. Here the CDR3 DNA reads TGTGCCACCCGTCGGACCGAAGCCTCTGGAAACACCATATATTTT.

CDR3 coding DNA: TGTGCCAGCAGCCCTTCCCGCCTAGCGGCTAGCACAGATACGCAGTATTTT. Protein product: CASSPSRLAASTDTQYF. J is TRBJ2-3 and V is TRBV7-2; 7 bases line up with TRBD2. V shed 5 bases, J shed 0 bases, and the junction held 11 bases outside the gene matches. This CDR3 spans 17 amino acids. Germline CDR1 reads SGHTA; CDR2 reads FQGNSA. Combining the CDR3 with reference TRBV7-2 and TRBJ2-3 gives the whole variable domain GAGVSQSPSNKVTEKGKDVELRCDPISGHTALYWYRQSLGQGLEFLIYFQGNSAPDKSGLPSDRFSAERTGGSVSTLTIQRTQQEDSAVYLCASSPSRLAASTDTQYFGPGTRLTVL.

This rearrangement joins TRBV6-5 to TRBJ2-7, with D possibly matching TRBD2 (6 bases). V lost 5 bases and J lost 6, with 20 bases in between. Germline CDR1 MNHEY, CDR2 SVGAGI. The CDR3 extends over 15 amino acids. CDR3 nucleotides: TGTGCCAGCAGTAAACCCGGACCTAGCGAAGGCGAGCAGTACTTC. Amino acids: CASSKPGPSEGEQYF.

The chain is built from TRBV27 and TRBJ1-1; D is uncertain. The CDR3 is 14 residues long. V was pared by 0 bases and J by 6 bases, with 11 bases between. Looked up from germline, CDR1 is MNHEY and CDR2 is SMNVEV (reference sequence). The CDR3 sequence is CASSLSRKTSEAFF. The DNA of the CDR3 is TGTGCCAGCAGTTTATCCCGTAAGACCTCTGAAGCTTTCTTT.

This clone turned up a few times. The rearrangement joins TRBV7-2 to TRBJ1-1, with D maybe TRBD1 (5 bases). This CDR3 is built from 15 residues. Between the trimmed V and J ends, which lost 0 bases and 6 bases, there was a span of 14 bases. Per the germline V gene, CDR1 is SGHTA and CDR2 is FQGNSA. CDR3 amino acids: CASSLAQFGRAEAFF. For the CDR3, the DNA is TGTGCCAGCAGCTTAGCGCAATTCGGCAGGGCTGAAGCTTTCTTT.

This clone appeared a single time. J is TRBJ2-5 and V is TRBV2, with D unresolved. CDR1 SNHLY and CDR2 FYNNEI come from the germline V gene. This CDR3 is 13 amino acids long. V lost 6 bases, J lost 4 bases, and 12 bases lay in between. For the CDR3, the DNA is TGTGCCAGCAGCCCCGGTCCCGTAGAGACCCAGTACTTC. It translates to CASSPGPVETQYF.

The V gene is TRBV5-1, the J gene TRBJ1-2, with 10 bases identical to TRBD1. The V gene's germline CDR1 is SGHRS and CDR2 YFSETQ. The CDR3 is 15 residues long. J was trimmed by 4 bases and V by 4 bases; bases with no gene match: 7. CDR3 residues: CASSPLTGGSYGYTF. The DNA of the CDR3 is TGCGCCAGCAGCCCACTGACAGGGGGCAGCTATGGCTACACCTTC. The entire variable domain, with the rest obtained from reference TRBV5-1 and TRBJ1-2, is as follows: KAGVTQTPRYLIKTRGQQVTLSCSPISGHRSVSWYQQTPGQGLQFLFEYFSETQRNKGNFPGRFSGRQFSNSRSEMNVSTLELGDSALYLCASSPLTGGSYGYTFGSGTRLTVV.

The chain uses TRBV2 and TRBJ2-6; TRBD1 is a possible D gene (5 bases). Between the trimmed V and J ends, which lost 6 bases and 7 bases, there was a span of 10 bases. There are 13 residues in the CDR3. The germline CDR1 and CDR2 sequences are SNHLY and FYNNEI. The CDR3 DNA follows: TGTGCCAGCAGCCTCCGGACAGCCAACGTCCTGACTTTC. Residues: CASSLRTANVLTF.

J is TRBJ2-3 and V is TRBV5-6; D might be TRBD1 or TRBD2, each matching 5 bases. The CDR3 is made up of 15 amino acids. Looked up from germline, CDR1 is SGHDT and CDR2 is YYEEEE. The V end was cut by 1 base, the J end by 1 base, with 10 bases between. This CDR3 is CASSLLGGGTDTQYF. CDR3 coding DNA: TGTGCCAGCAGCTTGCTTGGGGGAGGCACAGATACGCAGTATTTT.

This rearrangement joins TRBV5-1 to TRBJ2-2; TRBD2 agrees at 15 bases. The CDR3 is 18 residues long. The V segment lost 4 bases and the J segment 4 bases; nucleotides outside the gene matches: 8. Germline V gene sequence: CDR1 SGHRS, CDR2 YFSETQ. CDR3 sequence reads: CASSPRTSGRGVTGELFF. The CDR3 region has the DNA TGCGCCAGCAGCCCAAGGACTAGCGGGAGGGGAGTCACCGGGGAGCTGTTTTTT.

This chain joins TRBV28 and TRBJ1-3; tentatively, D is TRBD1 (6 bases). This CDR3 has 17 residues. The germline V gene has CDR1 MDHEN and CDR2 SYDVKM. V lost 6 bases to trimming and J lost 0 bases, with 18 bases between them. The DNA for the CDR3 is TGTGCCAGCAGCTCTATCGTGGGGGGCTCCTCTGGAAACACCATATATTTT. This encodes CASSSIVGGSSGNTIYF.

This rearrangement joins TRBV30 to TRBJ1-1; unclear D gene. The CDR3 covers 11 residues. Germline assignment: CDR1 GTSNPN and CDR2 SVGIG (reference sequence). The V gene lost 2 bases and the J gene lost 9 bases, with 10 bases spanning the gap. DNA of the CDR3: TGTGCCTGGAGTCCCGCAAATCAAGCTTTCTTT. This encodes CAWSPANQAFF.

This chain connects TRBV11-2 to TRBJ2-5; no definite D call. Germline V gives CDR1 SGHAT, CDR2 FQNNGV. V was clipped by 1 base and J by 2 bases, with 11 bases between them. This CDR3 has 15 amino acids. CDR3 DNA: TGTGCCAGCAGCTTAGTGGGGTATGGACAAGAGACCCAGTACTTC. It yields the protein CASSLVGYGQETQYF. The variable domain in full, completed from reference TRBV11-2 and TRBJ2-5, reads EAGVAQSPRYKIIEKRQSVAFWCNPISGHATLYWYQQILGQGPKLLIQFQNNGVVDDSQLPKDRFSAERLKGVDSTLKIQPAKLEDSAVYLCASSLVGYGQETQYFGPGTRLLVL.

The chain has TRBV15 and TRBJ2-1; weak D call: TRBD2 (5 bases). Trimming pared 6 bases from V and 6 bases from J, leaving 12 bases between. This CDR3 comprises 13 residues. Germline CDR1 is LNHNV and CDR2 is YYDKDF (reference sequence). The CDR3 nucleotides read TGTGCCACCAGTCCCGGGATCGCCAATGAGCAGTTCTTC. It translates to CATSPGIANEQFF.

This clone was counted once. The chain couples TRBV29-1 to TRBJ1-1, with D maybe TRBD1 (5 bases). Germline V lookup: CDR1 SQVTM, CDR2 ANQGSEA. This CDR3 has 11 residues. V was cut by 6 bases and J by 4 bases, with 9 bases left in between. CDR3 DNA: TGCAGCGTGTGGGACGGCACTGAAGCTTTCTTT. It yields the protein CSVWDGTEAFF.

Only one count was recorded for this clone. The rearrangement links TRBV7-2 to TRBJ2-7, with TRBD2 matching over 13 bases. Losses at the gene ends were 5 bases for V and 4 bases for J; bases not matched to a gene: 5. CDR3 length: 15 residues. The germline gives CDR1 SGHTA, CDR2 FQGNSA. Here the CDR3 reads CASSPRLAGGYEQYF. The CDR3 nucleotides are TGTGCCAGCAGCCCGAGACTAGCGGGGGGTTACGAGCAGTACTTC.

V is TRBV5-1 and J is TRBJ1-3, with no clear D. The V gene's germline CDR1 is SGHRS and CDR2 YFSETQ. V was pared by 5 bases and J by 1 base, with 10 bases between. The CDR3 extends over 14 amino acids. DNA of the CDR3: TGCGCCAGCAGTTTAGAGGATTCTGGAAACACCATATATTTT. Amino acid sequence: CASSLEDSGNTIYF.

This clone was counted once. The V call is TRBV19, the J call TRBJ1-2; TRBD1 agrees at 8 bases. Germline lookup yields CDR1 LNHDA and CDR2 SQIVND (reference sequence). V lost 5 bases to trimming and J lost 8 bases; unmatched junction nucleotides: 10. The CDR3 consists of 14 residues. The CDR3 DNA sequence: TGTGCCAGTAGTGGGACGGACAGGGTCGGAGGCTACACCTTC. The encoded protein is CASSGTDRVGGYTF.

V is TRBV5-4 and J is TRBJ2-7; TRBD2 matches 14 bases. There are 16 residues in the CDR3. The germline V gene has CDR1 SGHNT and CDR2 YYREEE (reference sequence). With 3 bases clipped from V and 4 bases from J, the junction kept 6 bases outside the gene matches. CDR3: CASSSGTSGSKYEQYF. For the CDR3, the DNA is TGTGCCAGCAGCTCCGGGACTAGCGGGAGTAAGTACGAGCAGTACTTC.

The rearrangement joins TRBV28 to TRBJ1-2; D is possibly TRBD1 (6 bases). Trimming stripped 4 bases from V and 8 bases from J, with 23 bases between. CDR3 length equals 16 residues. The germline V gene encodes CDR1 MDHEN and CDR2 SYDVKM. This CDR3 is CASSSRRGHYKDGYTF. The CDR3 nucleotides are TGTGCCAGCAGTTCCCGTCGGGGGCATTATAAGGACGGCTACACCTTC.